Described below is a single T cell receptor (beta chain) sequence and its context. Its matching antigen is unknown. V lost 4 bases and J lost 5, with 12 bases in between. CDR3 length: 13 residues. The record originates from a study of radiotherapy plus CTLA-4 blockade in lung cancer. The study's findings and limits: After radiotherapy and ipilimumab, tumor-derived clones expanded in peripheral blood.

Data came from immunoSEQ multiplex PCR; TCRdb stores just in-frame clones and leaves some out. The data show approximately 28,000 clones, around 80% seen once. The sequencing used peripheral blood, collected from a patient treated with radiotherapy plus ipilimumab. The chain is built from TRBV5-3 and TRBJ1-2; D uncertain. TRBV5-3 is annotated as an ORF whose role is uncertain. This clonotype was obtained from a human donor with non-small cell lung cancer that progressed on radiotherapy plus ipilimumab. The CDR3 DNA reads TGTGCCAGAAGCCGCGGACCCGATTATGGCTACACCTTC. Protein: CARSRGPDYGYTF.